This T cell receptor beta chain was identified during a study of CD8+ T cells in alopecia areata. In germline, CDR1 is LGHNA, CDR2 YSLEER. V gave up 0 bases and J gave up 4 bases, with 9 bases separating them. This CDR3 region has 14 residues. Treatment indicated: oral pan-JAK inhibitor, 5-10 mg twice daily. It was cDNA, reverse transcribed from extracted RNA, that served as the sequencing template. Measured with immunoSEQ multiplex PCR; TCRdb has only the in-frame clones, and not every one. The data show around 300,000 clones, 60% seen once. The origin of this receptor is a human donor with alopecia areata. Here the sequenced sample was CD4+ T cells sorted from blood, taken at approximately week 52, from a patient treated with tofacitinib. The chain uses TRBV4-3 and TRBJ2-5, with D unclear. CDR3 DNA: TGCGCCAGCAGCCAAGATTTTCAAGGAGAGACCCAGTACTTC. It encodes CASSQDFQGETQYF.